The rows below give T cell receptor beta chains drawn from one sample of a study of T cell repertoires in cytomegalovirus infection. TCRdb itself ran the reads through MiXCR, one entry per CDR3 protein. The sample holds some 350,000 distinct CDR3 sequences, over 15% seen once. The sample consisted of PBMCs. The receptors were sampled from a human donor in good health (CMV status not recorded). Some clones in this sample may be carry-over from other donors' samples. CDR3s include the opening cysteine and the closing phenylalanine or tryptophan. D genes are given only for firm matches. Some rows have no size entry. The others give once, few or many, or a class for an expanded clone.

size	V	J	D	CDR3	DNA
few	TRBV12-3/TRBV12-4	TRBJ2-5	-	CASSFGGLGQETQYF	TGTGCCAGCAGCTTCGGGGGCCTGGGCCAAGAGACCCAGTACTTC
few	TRBV7-9	TRBJ2-3	TRBD2	CASRTLAGAFSSTDTQYF	TGTGCCAGCAGGACCCTAGCGGGGGCCTTTTCTAGCACAGATACGCAGTATTTT
-	TRBV24-1	TRBJ2-3	-	CATSDRGSTDTQYF	TGTGCCACCAGTGATCGGGGGAGCACAGATACGCAGTATTTT
-	TRBV6-2/TRBV6-3	TRBJ2-7	TRBD1	CASSARQGLAYEQYF	TGTGCCAGCAGTGCTAGACAGGGCCTCGCCTACGAGCAGTACTTC
many	TRBV7-8	TRBJ1-1	-	CASSLVGIHTEAFF	TGTGCCAGCAGCTTAGTTGGGATTCACACTGAAGCTTTCTTT
-	TRBV2	TRBJ1-6	TRBD1	CASNQDRDNSPLHF	TGTGCCAGCAATCAGGACAGGGATAATTCACCCCTCCACTTT
-	TRBV10-3	TRBJ2-3	-	CAISEAGITDTQYF	TGTGCCATCAGTGAGGCAGGGATTACAGATACGCAGTATTTT
many	TRBV5-5	TRBJ1-5	-	CASSLWDSSNQPQHF	TGTGCCAGCAGCTTGTGGGACTCTAGCAATCAGCCCCAGCATTTT
few	TRBV19	TRBJ2-1	TRBD1	CASSIVGTGYNEQFF	TGTGCCAGTAGTATAGTCGGGACAGGCTACAATGAGCAGTTCTTC
-	TRBV19	TRBJ1-2	-	CASSAAGDTYGYTF	TGTGCCAGTAGTGCCGCCGGGGATACCTATGGCTACACCTTC
many	TRBV7-9	TRBJ2-7	-	CASSLETGPRGEQYF	TGTGCCAGCAGTCTAGAGACGGGACCTCGTGGGGAGCAGTACTTC
-	TRBV12-3/TRBV12-4	TRBJ2-1	-	CASRGAVEQFF	TGTGCCAGCAGGGGGGCTGTTGAGCAGTTCTTC
-	TRBV12-3/TRBV12-4	TRBJ2-1	TRBD1	CASSFGQGVYNEQFF	TGTGCCAGCAGTTTTGGACAGGGGGTCTACAATGAGCAGTTCTTC
many	TRBV7-2	TRBJ2-6	-	CASSWIPSGANVLTF	TGTGCCAGCAGCTGGATCCCGTCTGGGGCCAACGTCCTGACTTTC